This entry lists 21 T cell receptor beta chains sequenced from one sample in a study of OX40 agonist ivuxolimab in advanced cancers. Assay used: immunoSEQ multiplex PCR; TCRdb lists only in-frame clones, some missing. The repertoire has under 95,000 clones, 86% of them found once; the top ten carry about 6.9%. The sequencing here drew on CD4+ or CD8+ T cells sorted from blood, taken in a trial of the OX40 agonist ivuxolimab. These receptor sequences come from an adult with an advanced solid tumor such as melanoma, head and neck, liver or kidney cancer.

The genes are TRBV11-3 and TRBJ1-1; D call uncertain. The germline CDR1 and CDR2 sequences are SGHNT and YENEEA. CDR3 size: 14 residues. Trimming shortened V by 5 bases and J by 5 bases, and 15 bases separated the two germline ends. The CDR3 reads CASSPGLLRTEAFF. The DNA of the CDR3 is TGTGCCAGCAGCCCGGGTCTCCTGAGGACTGAAGCTTTCTTT.

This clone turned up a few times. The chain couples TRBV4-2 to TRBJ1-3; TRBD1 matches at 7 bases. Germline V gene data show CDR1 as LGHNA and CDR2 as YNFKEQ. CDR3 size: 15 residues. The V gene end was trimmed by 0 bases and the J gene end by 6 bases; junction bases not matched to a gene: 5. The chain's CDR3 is CASSQDDRDVNTIYF. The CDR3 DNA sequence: TGTGCCAGCAGCCAAGACGACAGGGATGTAAACACCATATATTTT.

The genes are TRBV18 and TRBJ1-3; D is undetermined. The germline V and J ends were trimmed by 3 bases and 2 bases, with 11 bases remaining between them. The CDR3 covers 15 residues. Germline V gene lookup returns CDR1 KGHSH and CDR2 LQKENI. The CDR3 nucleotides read TGTGCCAGCTCACCTCGACCGGGAACTGGAAACACCATATATTTT. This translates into CASSPRPGTGNTIYF.

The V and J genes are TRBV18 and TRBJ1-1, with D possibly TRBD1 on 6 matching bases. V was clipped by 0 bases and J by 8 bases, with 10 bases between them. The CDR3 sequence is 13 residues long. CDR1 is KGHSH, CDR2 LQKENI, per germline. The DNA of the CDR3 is TGTGCCAGCTCACCACCGAGAGGGGGAGAAGCTTTCTTT. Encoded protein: CASSPPRGGEAFF.

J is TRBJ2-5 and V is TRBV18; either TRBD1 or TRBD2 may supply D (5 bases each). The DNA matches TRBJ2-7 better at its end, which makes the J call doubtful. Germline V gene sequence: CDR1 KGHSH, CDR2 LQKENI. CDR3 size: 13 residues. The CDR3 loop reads CASSPGDAYEQYF. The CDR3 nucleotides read TGTGCCAGCTCACCAGGGGACGCCTACGAGCAGTACTTC.

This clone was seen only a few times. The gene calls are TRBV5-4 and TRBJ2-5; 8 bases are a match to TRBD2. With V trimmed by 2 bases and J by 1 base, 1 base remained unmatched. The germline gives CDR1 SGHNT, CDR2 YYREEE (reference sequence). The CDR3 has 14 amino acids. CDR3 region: CASSLRGGQETQYF. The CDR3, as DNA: TGTGCCAGCAGCTTACGGGGGGGCCAAGAGACCCAGTACTTC.

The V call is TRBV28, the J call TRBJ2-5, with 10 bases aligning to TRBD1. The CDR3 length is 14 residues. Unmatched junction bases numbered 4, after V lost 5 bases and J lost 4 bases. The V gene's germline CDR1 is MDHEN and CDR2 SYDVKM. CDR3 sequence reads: CASSVTGGAETQYF. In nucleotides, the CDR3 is TGTGCCAGCAGTGTGACAGGGGGCGCAGAGACCCAGTACTTC. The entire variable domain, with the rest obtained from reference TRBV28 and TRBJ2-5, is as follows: DVKVTQSSRYLVKRTGEKVFLECVQDMDHENMFWYRQDPGLGLRLIYFSYDVKMKEKGDIPEGYSVSREKKERFSLILESASTNQTSMYLCASSVTGGAETQYFGPGTRLLVL.

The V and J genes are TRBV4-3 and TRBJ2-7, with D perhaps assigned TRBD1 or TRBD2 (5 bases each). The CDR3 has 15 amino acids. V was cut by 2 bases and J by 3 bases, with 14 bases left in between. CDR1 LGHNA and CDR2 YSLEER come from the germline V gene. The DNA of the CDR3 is TGCGCCAGCAGCCAAACCCGGGACGGATACTACGAGCAGTACTTC. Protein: CASSQTRDGYYEQYF.

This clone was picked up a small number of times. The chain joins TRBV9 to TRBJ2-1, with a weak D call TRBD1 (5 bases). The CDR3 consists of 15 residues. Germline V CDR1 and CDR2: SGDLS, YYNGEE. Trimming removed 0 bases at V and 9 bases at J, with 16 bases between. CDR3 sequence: CASSVARAGQGEQFF. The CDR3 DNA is TGTGCCAGCAGCGTAGCTCGGGCAGGACAAGGTGAGCAGTTCTTC. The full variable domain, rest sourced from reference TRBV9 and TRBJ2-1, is DSGVTQTPKHLITATGQRVTLRCSPRSGDLSVYWYQQSLDQGLQFLIQYYNGEERAKGNILERFSAQQFPDLHSELNLSSLELGDSALYFCASSVARAGQGEQFFGPGTRLTVL.

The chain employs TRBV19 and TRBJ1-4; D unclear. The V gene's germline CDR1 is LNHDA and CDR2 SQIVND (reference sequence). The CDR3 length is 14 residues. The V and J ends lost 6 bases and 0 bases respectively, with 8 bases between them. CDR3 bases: TGTGCCAGTAGACAAAGTGCAACTAATGAAAAACTGTTTTTT. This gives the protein CASRQSATNEKLFF.

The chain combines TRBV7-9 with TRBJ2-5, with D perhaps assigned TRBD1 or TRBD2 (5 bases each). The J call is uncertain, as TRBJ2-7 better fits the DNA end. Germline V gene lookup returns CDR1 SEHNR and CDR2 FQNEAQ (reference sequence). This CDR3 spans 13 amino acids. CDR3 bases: TGTGCCAGCAGCCCCCCAGGGAGTTTCGAGCAGTACTTC. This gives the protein CASSPPGSFEQYF.

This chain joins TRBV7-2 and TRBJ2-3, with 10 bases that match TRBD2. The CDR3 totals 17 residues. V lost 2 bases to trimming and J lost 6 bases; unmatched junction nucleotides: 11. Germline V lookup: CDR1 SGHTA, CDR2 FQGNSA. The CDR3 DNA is TGTGCCAGCAGCTTAACATCGAGGACTAGCGGTTCTGATACGCAGTATTTT. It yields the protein CASSLTSRTSGSDTQYF. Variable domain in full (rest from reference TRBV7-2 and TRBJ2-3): GAGVSQSPSNKVTEKGKDVELRCDPISGHTALYWYRQSLGQGLEFLIYFQGNSAPDKSGLPSDRFSAERTGGSVSTLTIQRTQQEDSAVYLCASSLTSRTSGSDTQYFGPGTRLTVL.

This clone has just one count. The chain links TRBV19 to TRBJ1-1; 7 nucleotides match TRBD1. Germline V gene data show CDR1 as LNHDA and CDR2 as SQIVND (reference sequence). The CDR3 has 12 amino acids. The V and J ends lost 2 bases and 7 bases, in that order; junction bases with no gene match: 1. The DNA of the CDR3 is TGTGCCAGTAGTATAAGGACAGGTGAAGCTTTCTTT. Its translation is CASSIRTGEAFF.

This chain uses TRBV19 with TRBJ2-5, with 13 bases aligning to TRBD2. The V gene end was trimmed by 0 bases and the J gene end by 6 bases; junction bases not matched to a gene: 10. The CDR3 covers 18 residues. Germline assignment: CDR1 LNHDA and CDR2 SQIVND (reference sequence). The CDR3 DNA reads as TGTGCCAGTAGTATAGACAGACGGACTAGCGGGGGCTTAAAGACCCAGTACTTC. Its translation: CASSIDRRTSGGLKTQYF. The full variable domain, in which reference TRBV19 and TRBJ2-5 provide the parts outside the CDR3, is DGGITQSPKYLFRKEGQNVTLSCEQNLNHDAMYWYRQDPGQGLRLIYYSQIVNDFQKGDIAEGYSVSREKKESFPLTVTSAQKNPTAFYLCASSIDRRTSGGLKTQYFGPGTRLLVL.

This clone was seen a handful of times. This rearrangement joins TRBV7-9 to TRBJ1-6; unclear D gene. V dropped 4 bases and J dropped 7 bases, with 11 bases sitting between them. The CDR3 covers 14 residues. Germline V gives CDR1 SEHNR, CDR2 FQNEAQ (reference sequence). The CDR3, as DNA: TGTGCCAGCAGCTGGTCCGGCCGGAATTCACCCCTCCACTTT. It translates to CASSWSGRNSPLHF. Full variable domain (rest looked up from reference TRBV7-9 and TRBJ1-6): DTGVSQNPRHKITKRGQNVTFRCDPISEHNRLYWYRQTLGQGPEFLTYFQNEAQLEKSRLLSDRFSAERPKGSFSTLEIQRTEQGDSAMYLCASSWSGRNSPLHFGNGTRLTVT.

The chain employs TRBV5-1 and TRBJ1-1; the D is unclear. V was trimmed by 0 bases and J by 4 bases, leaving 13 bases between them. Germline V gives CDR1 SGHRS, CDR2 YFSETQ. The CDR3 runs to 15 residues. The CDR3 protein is CASSLELGGVTEAFF. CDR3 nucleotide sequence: TGCGCCAGCAGCTTGGAACTGGGTGGGGTCACTGAAGCTTTCTTT.

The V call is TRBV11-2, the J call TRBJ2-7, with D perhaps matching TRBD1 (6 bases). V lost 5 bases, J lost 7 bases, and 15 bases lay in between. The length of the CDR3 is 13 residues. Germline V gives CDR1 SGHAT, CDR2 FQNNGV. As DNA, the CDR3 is TGTGCCAGCAGCCGGGACACCCTGGGGGAGCAGTACTTC. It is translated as CASSRDTLGEQYF.

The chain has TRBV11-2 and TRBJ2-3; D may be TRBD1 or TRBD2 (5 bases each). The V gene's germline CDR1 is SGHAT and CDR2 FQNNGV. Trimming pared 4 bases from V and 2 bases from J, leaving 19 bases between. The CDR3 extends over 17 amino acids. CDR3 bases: TGTGCCAGCAGCTCCCCCCCGAGGGGCCTCGACACAGATACGCAGTATTTT. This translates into CASSSPPRGLDTDTQYF. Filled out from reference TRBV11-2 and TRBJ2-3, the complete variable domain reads EAGVAQSPRYKIIEKRQSVAFWCNPISGHATLYWYQQILGQGPKLLIQFQNNGVVDDSQLPKDRFSAERLKGVDSTLKIQPAKLEDSAVYLCASSSPPRGLDTDTQYFGPGTRLTVL.

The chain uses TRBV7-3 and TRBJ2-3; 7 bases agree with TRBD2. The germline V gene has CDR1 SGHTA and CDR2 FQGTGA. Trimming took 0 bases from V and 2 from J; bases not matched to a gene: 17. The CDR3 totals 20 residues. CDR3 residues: CASSLTGPAGYIKNTDTQYF. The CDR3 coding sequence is TGTGCCAGCAGCTTAACGGGCCCAGCGGGGTACATAAAGAACACAGATACGCAGTATTTT.

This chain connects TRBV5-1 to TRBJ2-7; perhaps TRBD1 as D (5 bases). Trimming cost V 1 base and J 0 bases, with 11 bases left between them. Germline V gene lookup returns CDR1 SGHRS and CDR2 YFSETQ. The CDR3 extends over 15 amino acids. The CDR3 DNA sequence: TGCGCCAGCAGCTTGACGACAGAAGCCTCCTACGAGCAGTACTTC. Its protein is CASSLTTEASYEQYF.

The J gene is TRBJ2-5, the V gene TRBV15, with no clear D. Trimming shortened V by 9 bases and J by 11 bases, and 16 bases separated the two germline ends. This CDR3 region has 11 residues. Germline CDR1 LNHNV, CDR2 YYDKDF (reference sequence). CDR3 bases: TGTGCCACGGGGAAGTTGGGTGAGCAGTACTTC. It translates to CATGKLGEQYF. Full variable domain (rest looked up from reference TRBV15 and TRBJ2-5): DAMVIQNPRYQVTQFGKPVTLSCSQTLNHNVMYWYQQKSSQAPKLLFHYYDKDFNNEADTPDNFQSRRPNTSFCFLDIRSPGLGDTAMYLCATGKLGEQYFGPGTRLLVL.